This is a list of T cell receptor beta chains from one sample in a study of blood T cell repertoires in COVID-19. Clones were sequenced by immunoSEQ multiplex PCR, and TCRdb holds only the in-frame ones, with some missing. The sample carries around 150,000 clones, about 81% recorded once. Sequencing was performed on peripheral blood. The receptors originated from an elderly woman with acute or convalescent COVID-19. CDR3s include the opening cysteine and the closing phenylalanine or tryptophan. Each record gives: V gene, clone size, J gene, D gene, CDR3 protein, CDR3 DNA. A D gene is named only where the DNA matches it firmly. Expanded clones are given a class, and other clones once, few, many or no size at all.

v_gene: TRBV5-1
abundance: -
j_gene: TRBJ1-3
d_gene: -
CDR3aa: CASSLSPAESTIYF
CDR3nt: TGCGCCAGCAGCTTGTCGCCAGCGGAAAGCACCATATATTTT

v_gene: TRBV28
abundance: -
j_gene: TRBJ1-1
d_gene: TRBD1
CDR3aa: CASSLWQGTGVMKVTEAFF
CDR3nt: TGTGCCAGCAGTTTATGGCAGGGGACAGGGGTAATGAAAGTAACTGAAGCTTTCTTT

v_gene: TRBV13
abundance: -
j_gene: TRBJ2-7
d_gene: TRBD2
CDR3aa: CASSSLKLAGGSYEQYF
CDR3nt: TGTGCCAGCAGCTCGTTAAAACTAGCGGGGGGATCCTACGAGCAGTACTTC

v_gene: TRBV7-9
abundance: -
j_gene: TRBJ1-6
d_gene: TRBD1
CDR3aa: CASSFRLGQGDSPLHF
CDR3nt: TGTGCCAGCAGCTTCCGGTTAGGACAGGGTGACTCACCCCTCCACTTT

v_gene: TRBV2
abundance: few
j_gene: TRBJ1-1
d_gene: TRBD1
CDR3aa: CASSRTGAPEAFF
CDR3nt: TGTGCCAGCAGCCGGACAGGGGCCCCTGAAGCTTTCTTT

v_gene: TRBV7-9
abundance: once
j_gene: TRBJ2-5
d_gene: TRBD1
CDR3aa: CASSLDRGRQETQYF
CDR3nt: TGTGCCAGCAGCCTCGACAGGGGGAGGCAAGAGACCCAGTACTTC

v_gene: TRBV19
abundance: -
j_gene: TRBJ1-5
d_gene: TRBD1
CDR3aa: CASSMTGYSNQPQHF
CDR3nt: TGTGCCAGTAGTATGACAGGGTATAGCAATCAGCCCCAGCATTTT

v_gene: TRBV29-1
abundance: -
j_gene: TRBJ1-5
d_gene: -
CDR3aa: CSVAGGSNQPQHF
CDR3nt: TGCAGCGTTGCGGGGGGCTCGAATCAGCCCCAGCATTTT

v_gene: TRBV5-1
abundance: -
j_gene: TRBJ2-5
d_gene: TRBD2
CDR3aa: CASSDGLAGETETQYF
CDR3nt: TGCGCCAGCAGCGACGGACTAGCGGGGGAAACAGAGACCCAGTACTTC

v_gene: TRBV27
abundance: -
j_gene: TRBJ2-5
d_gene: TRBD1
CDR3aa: CASSLRGGQFGETQYF
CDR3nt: TGTGCCAGCAGCCTGCGAGGGGGCCAGTTTGGAGAGACCCAGTACTTC

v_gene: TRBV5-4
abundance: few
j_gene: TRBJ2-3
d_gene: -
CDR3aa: CASSMTKRPDTQYF
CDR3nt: TGTGCCAGCAGCATGACCAAGAGGCCTGATACGCAGTATTTT

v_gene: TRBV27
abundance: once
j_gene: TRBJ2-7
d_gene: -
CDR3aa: CASSLQIPAYEQYF
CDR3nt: TGTGCCAGCAGTTTACAGATACCAGCCTACGAGCAGTACTTC

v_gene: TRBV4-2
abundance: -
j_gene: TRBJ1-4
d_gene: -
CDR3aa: CASSQAVRAGTARKLFF
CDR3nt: TGTGCCAGCAGCCAAGCGGTAAGAGCAGGAACCGCCAGAAAACTGTTTTTT

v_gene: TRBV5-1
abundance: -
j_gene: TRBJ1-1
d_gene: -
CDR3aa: CASSLAEAVSEAFF
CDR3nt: TGCGCCAGCAGCTTGGCCGAGGCAGTCTCTGAAGCTTTCTTT

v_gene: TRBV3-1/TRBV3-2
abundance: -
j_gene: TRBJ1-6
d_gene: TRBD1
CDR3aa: CASSLGQGGNSPLHF
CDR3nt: TGTGCCAGCAGCTTAGGACAGGGAGGTAATTCACCCCTCCACTTT

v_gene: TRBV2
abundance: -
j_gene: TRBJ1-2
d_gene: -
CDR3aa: CASTSAGNGYTF
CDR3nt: TGTGCCAGCACGTCGGCAGGGAATGGCTACACCTTC

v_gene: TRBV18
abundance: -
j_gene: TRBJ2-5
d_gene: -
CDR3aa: CASSPSGASETQYF
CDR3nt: TGTGCCAGCTCACCATCGGGAGCGAGTGAGACCCAGTACTTC

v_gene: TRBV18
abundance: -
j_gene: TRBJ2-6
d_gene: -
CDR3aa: CASSPLYREDSGANVLTF
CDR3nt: TGTGCCAGCTCACCACTTTACAGGGAAGATTCGGGGGCCAACGTCCTGACTTTC

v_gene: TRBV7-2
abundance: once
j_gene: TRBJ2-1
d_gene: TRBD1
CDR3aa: CASSLQSGQGNEQFF
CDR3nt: TGTGCCAGCAGCCTACAATCGGGACAGGGCAATGAGCAGTTCTTC

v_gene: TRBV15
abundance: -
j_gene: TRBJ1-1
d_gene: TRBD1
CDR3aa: CATSLTGGFSEAFF
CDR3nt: TGTGCCACCAGCCTTACAGGGGGTTTTTCTGAAGCTTTCTTT

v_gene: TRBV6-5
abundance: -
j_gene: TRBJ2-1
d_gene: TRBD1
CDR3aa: CASSYRGLVNEQFF
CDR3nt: TGTGCCAGCAGTTACAGGGGGCTAGTGAATGAGCAGTTCTTC

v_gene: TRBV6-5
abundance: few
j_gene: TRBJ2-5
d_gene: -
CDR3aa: CASRLDWALETQYF
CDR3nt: TGTGCCAGCAGACTAGATTGGGCGTTAGAGACCCAGTACTTC

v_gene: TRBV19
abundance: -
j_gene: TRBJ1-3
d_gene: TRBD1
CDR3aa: CASRTTGTTSGNTIYF
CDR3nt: TGTGCCAGTAGGACGACAGGGACAACATCTGGAAACACCATATATTTT

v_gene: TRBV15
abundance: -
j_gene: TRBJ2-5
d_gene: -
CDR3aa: CATSTSEGPMETQYF
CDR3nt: TGTGCCACCAGCACCTCGGAGGGCCCCATGGAGACCCAGTACTTC